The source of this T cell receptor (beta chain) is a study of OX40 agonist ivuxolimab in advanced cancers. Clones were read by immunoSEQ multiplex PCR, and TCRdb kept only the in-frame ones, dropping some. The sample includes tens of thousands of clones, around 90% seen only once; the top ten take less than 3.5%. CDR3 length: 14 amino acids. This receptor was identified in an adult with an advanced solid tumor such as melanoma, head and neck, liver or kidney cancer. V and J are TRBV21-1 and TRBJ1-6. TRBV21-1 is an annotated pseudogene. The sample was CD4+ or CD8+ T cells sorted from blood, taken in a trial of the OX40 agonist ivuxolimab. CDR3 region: CASTKARAGSPLHF. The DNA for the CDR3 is TGTGCCAGCACCAAAGCCAGGGCGGGTTCACCCCTCCACTTT.